The 14 T cell receptor beta chains reported below all come from one sample, sequenced in a study of CD8 T cells in Susac syndrome (dated by TCRdb to about 2019). Libraries came from the immunoSEQ multiplex PCR assay. RNA was extracted using the RNeasy kit, and about 0.45 to 1 ug of the RNA was reverse transcribed with random hexamers. TCRdb reran the public reads through fastp at Q25 and MiXCR, keeping productive beta chains. Rows matching on CDR3 protein sequence are summarized as one entry with the most common DNA and genes. This sample holds approximately 120,000 distinct CDR3 sequences; around 94% were observed only once. 0.065% to 0.1% of the sample lies in the top ten. Sequencing was done on a sample of CD4+ T cells from PBMCs. The receptors come from a human donor in good health.

The V and J genes are TRBV14 and TRBJ2-5, with unresolved D. The CDR3 sequence is 13 residues long. Germline-derived CDR1 and CDR2 are SGHDN and FVKESK. V gave up 1 base and J gave up 4 bases, with 7 bases separating them. In DNA, the CDR3 is TGTGCCAGCAGCCAAGGGTTCCGAGAGACCCAGTACTTC. It codes for CASSQGFRETQYF.

The CDR3 reads CASSAGTVYEQYF. The DNA for the CDR3 is TGTGCCAGCAGCGCCGGGACGGTCTACGAGCAGTACTTC. The rearrangement uses TRBV6-5 and TRBJ2-7; D tentatively fits TRBD1 or TRBD2 (5 bases each). Germline lookup yields CDR1 MNHEY and CDR2 SVGAGI. V lost 6 bases and J 3 bases, leaving 12 bases between the germline ends. The CDR3 length is 13 residues.

The V call is TRBV19, the J call TRBJ2-1, with D possibly matching TRBD1 (6 bases). Trimming left V 7 bases short and J 4 bases short, with 20 bases between. The CDR3 consists of 16 residues. CDR1 and CDR2 from the germline V gene are LNHDA and SQIVND (reference sequence). The CDR3: CASKKSRTEQYNEQFF. The DNA of the CDR3 is TGTGCCAGTAAGAAATCTCGGACAGAACAGTACAATGAGCAGTTCTTC. The whole variable domain, remainder taken from reference TRBV19 and TRBJ2-1, is DGGITQSPKYLFRKEGQNVTLSCEQNLNHDAMYWYRQDPGQGLRLIYYSQIVNDFQKGDIAEGYSVSREKKESFPLTVTSAQKNPTAFYLCASKKSRTEQYNEQFFGPGTRLTVL.

V usage is TRBV18 and J usage is TRBJ2-3; D may be TRBD1 or TRBD2 (5 bases each). Trimming removed 0 bases at V and 5 bases at J, with 12 bases between. This CDR3 spans 15 amino acids. Germline assignment: CDR1 KGHSH and CDR2 LQKENI. The CDR3 region is CASSPPGDRKDTQYF. CDR3 DNA sequence: TGTGCCAGCTCACCACCGGGGGATCGTAAAGATACGCAGTATTTT.

V and J are TRBV7-9 and TRBJ2-2, with D unresolved. Germline values: CDR1 SEHNR, CDR2 FQNEAQ (reference sequence). Between the trimmed V and J ends, which lost 10 bases and 6 bases, there was a span of 12 bases. The CDR3 has 12 amino acids. The CDR3 sequence: CATGRGSGELFF. The DNA of the CDR3 is TGTGCCACAGGCCGAGGCTCCGGGGAGCTGTTTTTT.

This clonotype occurred a few times. The chain couples TRBV14 to TRBJ2-3, with TRBD2 identical over 10 bases. Germline V gene data show CDR1 as SGHDN and CDR2 as FVKESK. This CDR3 has 15 amino acids. Unmatched junction bases numbered 7, after V lost 4 bases and J lost 6 bases. The CDR3 sequence: CASSRLAGAADTQYF. The DNA for the CDR3 is TGTGCCAGCAGCCGGCTAGCGGGAGCCGCGGATACGCAGTATTTT.

The chain carries TRBV7-2 and TRBJ1-2; a possible D gene is TRBD1 (6 bases). The CDR3 contains 11 residues. Trimming stripped 4 bases from V and 7 bases from J, with 7 bases between. Per germline, CDR1 SGHTA and CDR2 FQGNSA. The CDR3 protein is CASSSRGGYTF. CDR3 DNA: TGTGCCAGCAGCTCCAGGGGTGGCTACACCTTC.

The rearrangement uses TRBV19 and TRBJ1-2, with 9 bases lining up with TRBD1. Germline CDR1 is LNHDA and CDR2 is SQIVND (reference sequence). The ends lost 11 bases at V and 6 bases at J; junction bases unmatched: 10. CDR3 size: 13 residues. In DNA, the CDR3 is TGTGCCGCAGGACAGGGGATCGGCAATGGCTACACCTTC. As protein: CAAGQGIGNGYTF.

This chain uses TRBV7-9 with TRBJ1-2; 7 bases agree with TRBD1. There are 14 residues in the CDR3. Germline CDR1 SEHNR, CDR2 FQNEAQ (reference sequence). Trimming cost V 3 bases and J 5 bases; bases outside gene matches: 6. The CDR3 sequence: CASSFDRASYGYTF. The CDR3 coding sequence is TGTGCCAGCAGCTTCGACAGGGCTTCTTATGGCTACACCTTC.

The chain has TRBV15 and TRBJ1-4; D uncertain. The germline gives CDR1 LNHNV, CDR2 YYDKDF (reference sequence). This CDR3 has 12 amino acids. Trimming removed 0 bases from V and 11 bases from J, with 7 bases in between. CDR3 region: CATSRDTDKLFF. The CDR3, as DNA: TGTGCCACCAGCAGAGATACCGACAAACTGTTTTTT.

The V call is TRBV5-6, the J call TRBJ2-7; D is possibly TRBD1 (6 bases). This CDR3 contains 13 residues. V was pared by 2 bases and J by 8 bases, with 14 bases between. Germline lookup yields CDR1 SGHDT and CDR2 YYEEEE. The CDR3 is CASSFSTQGKQYF. CDR3 DNA sequence: TGTGCCAGCAGCTTCTCGACACAGGGAAAGCAGTACTTC.

The chain couples TRBV20-1 to TRBJ2-3, with 11 positions matching TRBD2. The J segment lost 2 bases and the V segment lost 5 bases, leaving 6 bases of the junction unmatched. The CDR3 totals 15 residues. The germline V gene encodes CDR1 DFQATT and CDR2 SNEGSKA (reference sequence). The CDR3 loop reads CSAPRLAGPTDTQYF. The CDR3 DNA sequence: TGCAGTGCTCCCCGACTAGCGGGACCCACAGATACGCAGTATTTT.

The chain carries TRBV25-1 and TRBJ2-5; D possibly corresponds to TRBD1 (5 bases). V lost 11 bases and J lost 2, with 15 bases in between. CDR1 is MGHDK and CDR2 is SYGVNS in the germline V gene. The CDR3 length is 13 residues. CDR3: CAAAPAGQETQYF. The CDR3 DNA follows: TGTGCCGCAGCCCCGGCAGGGCAAGAGACCCAGTACTTC.

The rearrangement links TRBV7-9 to TRBJ2-3; TRBD2 is a possible D gene (7 bases). This CDR3 has 16 amino acids. V lost 5 bases, J lost 4 bases, and 19 bases lay in between. CDR1 is SEHNR, CDR2 FQNEAQ, per germline (reference sequence). CDR3 sequence reads: CASSPQGGTTPDTQYF. DNA for the CDR3: TGTGCCAGCAGCCCTCAAGGGGGGACTACGCCAGATACGCAGTATTTT.